These 22 T cell receptor beta chains came from one sample sequenced in a study of blood T cell repertoires in COVID-19. Some clones are missing from TCRdb's copy, which holds only in-frame ones; the method was immunoSEQ multiplex PCR. Of about 59,000 clones listed, 91% are singletons. What was sequenced was peripheral blood. The receptors were sampled from a human donor in a cohort sampled during active COVID-19.

This chain connects TRBV20-1 to TRBJ1-3; D not certain. Germline CDR1 reads DFQATT; CDR2 reads SNEGSKA (reference sequence). The V end lost 3 bases, the J end lost 0 bases, and 9 bases lay between the germline ends. The CDR3 is 14 residues long. The DNA for the CDR3 is TGCAGTGCTAGTGACGGTTACTCTGGAAACACCATATATTTT. Its translation is CSASDGYSGNTIYF.

The chain is built from TRBV11-2 and TRBJ2-1; perhaps TRBD2 as D (5 bases). The CDR3 is 15 amino acids. V shed 5 bases and J shed 10 bases, with 21 bases lying between them. CDR1 is SGHAT, CDR2 FQNNGV, per germline. CDR3 sequence: CASSTRTSKPQEQFF. In DNA form, the CDR3 reads TGTGCCAGCAGCACACGGACTTCTAAACCTCAGGAGCAGTTCTTC.

This sequence joins TRBV3-1 (or the pseudogene TRBV3-2) and TRBJ1-4, with D unclear. Trimming removed 2 bases from V and 8 bases from J, with 12 bases in between. The CDR3 loop spans 14 amino acids. Germline-derived CDR1 and CDR2 are LGHDT and YNNKEL (reference sequence). The CDR3 loop is CASSQLIPEEKLFF. The CDR3 DNA reads TGTGCCAGCAGCCAACTCATTCCCGAGGAAAAACTGTTTTTT.

V usage is TRBV9 and J usage is TRBJ2-3; D uncertain. The CDR3 sequence is 13 residues long. Germline lookup yields CDR1 SGDLS and CDR2 YYNGEE. The V end was cut by 3 bases, the J end by 0 bases, with 5 bases between. CDR3 region: CASSDLSTDTQYF. The DNA of the CDR3 is TGTGCCAGCAGCGACCTAAGCACAGATACGCAGTATTTT.

A single count supports this clone. CDR3 protein: CASSSYRDRGKGEQFF. Here the CDR3 DNA reads TGTGCCAGCAGCTCATACCGGGACAGGGGTAAGGGTGAGCAGTTCTTC. The chain joins TRBV13 to TRBJ2-1; 10 nucleotides match TRBD1. This CDR3 contains 16 residues. Per germline, CDR1 PRHDT and CDR2 FYEKMQ (reference sequence). J was trimmed by 9 bases and V by 4 bases; bases with no gene match: 12.

The chain recombines TRBV19 with TRBJ2-3; 12 bases fit TRBD2. This CDR3 region has 15 residues. V trimming: 6 bases; J trimming: 5 bases; junction bases outside the gene matches: 6. Germline V gene sequence: CDR1 LNHDA, CDR2 SQIVND (reference sequence). The CDR3 here is CASSPLAGGQDTQYF. CDR3 DNA sequence: TGTGCCAGTAGCCCCCTAGCGGGGGGGCAAGATACGCAGTATTTT.

This chain connects TRBV6-2 or TRBV6-3 to TRBJ1-4, with D possibly being TRBD1 (6 bases). Germline values: CDR1 MNHEY, CDR2 SVGEGT. The V end was cut by 5 bases, the J end by 0 bases, with 10 bases between. The CDR3 runs 15 residues. The CDR3 region is CASSGQFATNEKLFF. CDR3 sequence (DNA): TGTGCCAGCAGTGGACAGTTTGCAACTAATGAAAAACTGTTTTTT.

This clone was found a few times. The chain joins TRBV5-6 to TRBJ2-7, with D perhaps matching TRBD1 (8 bases). In germline, CDR1 is SGHDT, CDR2 YYEEEE. V gave up 5 bases and J gave up 3 bases, with 27 bases separating them. The CDR3 length is 18 residues. DNA for the CDR3: TGTGCCAGCAGACGTGGACAGGGAGGGTGGACTACTTACTACGAGCAGTACTTC. This translates into CASRRGQGGWTTYYEQYF.

This sequence joins TRBV30 and TRBJ1-2, with 10 bases lining up with TRBD1. Germline CDR1 is GTSNPN and CDR2 is SVGIG (reference sequence). V trimming: 4 bases; J trimming: 0 bases; junction bases outside the gene matches: 8. The CDR3 contains 16 residues. The DNA of the CDR3 is TGTGCCTGGACGTACTCCGGGACAGGGGCTAACTATGGCTACACCTTC. It encodes CAWTYSGTGANYGYTF.

This clone came up a few times. CDR3 region: CASTEQRLNTEAFF. The CDR3 DNA reads TGTGCCAGTACAGAACAGCGGTTGAACACTGAAGCTTTCTTT. The V call is TRBV5-6, the J call TRBJ1-1; D is undetermined. The CDR3 runs to 14 residues. The V and J ends lost 8 bases and 0 bases respectively, with 14 bases between them. Germline V gene sequence: CDR1 SGHDT, CDR2 YYEEEE. The full variable domain, its missing parts supplied by reference TRBV5-6 and TRBJ1-1, is DAGVTQSPTHLIKTRGQQVTLRCSPKSGHDTVSWYQQALGQGPQFIFQYYEEEERQRGNFPDRFSGHQFPNYSSELNVNALLLGDSALYLCASTEQRLNTEAFFGQGTRLTVV.

In this sample, this clone turned up a few times. The V gene is TRBV6-5, the J gene TRBJ2-2, with 8 bases matching TRBD1. This CDR3 is built from 14 residues. V was clipped by 7 bases and J by 6 bases; unmatched bases: 7. Germline CDR1 reads MNHEY; CDR2 reads SVGAGI. CDR3 loop: CASTWTGRAGELFF. The CDR3 coding sequence is TGTGCCAGCACTTGGACAGGGCGGGCCGGGGAGCTGTTTTTT.

This rearrangement joins TRBV7-8 to TRBJ2-1; 9 bases fit TRBD2. The CDR3 has 17 residues. Germline-derived CDR1 and CDR2 are SGHVS and FQNEAQ. Losses at the gene ends were 2 bases for V and 2 bases for J; bases not matched to a gene: 7. The CDR3 nucleotides read TGTGCCAGCAGCTTAAGTCTGCGGGGGGGCGCCTACAATGAGCAGTTCTTC. Its protein product is CASSLSLRGGAYNEQFF.

CDR3 region: CASSIERASGNEQFF. In DNA form, the CDR3 reads TGTGCCAGTAGTATAGAGAGGGCCTCGGGAAATGAGCAGTTCTTC. This rearrangement joins TRBV19 to TRBJ2-1; possibly TRBD2 for D (5 bases). This CDR3 is built from 15 residues. Trimming shortened V by 0 bases and J by 7 bases, and 13 bases separated the two germline ends. The germline V gene encodes CDR1 LNHDA and CDR2 SQIVND (reference sequence).

The chain couples TRBV5-6 to TRBJ1-6; D possibly corresponds to TRBD1 (6 bases). Trimming took 4 bases from V and 10 from J, leaving 18 bases between them. Per germline, CDR1 SGHDT and CDR2 YYEEEE. CDR3 length equals 15 residues. CDR3 bases: TGTGCCAGCAGCGCTACAGGGTATGTTGACTCACCCCTCCACTTT. This codes for CASSATGYVDSPLHF.

The genes are TRBV5-4 and TRBJ2-2, with 9 positions matching TRBD2. The CDR3 has 19 amino acids. Germline CDR1 is SGHNT and CDR2 is YYREEE (reference sequence). V lost 10 bases and J lost 3; bases outside the gene matches: 22. The CDR3 DNA reads as TGTGCCGCTGGAGCGGGGGGCCTGGGTGGTGAGTTCGACACCGGGGAGCTGTTTTTT. This codes for CAAGAGGLGGEFDTGELFF.

The chain is built from TRBV27 and TRBJ1-1; D not resolved. The CDR3 consists of 14 residues. V gave up 3 bases and J gave up 1 base, with 9 bases separating them. In germline, CDR1 is MNHEY, CDR2 SMNVEV (reference sequence). The CDR3: CASSFLQSNTEAFF. DNA for the CDR3: TGTGCCAGCAGTTTCTTACAGTCGAACACTGAAGCTTTCTTT.

The chain carries TRBV5-1 and TRBJ1-4; 8 bases align to TRBD1. From germline, CDR1 is SGHRS and CDR2 YFSETQ. The CDR3 loop spans 15 amino acids. Trimming took 4 bases from V and 8 from J; bases not matched to a gene: 10. The DNA of the CDR3 is TGCGCCAGCAGCCCGACGGACAGGGTTTACGAAAAACTGTTTTTT. Protein product: CASSPTDRVYEKLFF.

The J gene is TRBJ2-7, the V gene TRBV13; 8 bases match TRBD1. V shed 4 bases and J 2 bases; nucleotides not matched to a gene: 4. The CDR3 loop spans 14 amino acids. From germline, CDR1 is PRHDT and CDR2 FYEKMQ (reference sequence). CDR3 protein: CASSSRQGPYEQYF. CDR3 in DNA: TGTGCCAGCAGCTCCCGACAGGGGCCCTACGAGCAGTACTTC.

The chain employs TRBV9 and TRBJ1-4; D possibly corresponds to TRBD1 (6 bases). Germline V gene lookup returns CDR1 SGDLS and CDR2 YYNGEE. Trimming stripped 2 bases from V and 6 bases from J, with 17 bases between. CDR3 length equals 16 residues. Here the CDR3 DNA reads TGTGCCAGCAGCGTTGCGACAGGTCGTGAGGATGAAAAACTGTTTTTT. Translated: CASSVATGREDEKLFF. The variable domain in full, with the rest retrieved from reference TRBV9 and TRBJ1-4, is DSGVTQTPKHLITATGQRVTLRCSPRSGDLSVYWYQQSLDQGLQFLIQYYNGEERAKGNILERFSAQQFPDLHSELNLSSLELGDSALYFCASSVATGREDEKLFFGSGTQLSVL.

The CDR3 nucleotides are TGTGCCAGTAGTATCCCCGGGAATCAGCCCCAGCATTTT. Its translation is CASSIPGNQPQHF. This chain links TRBV19 with TRBJ1-5, with D hard to call. The germline V gene has CDR1 LNHDA and CDR2 SQIVND (reference sequence). CDR3 size: 13 residues. Trimming cost V 3 bases and J 4 bases, with 7 bases left between them.

Sample share makes this clone medium-sized. The rearrangement uses TRBV2 and TRBJ1-5; possibly TRBD1 for D (5 bases). Trimming took 3 bases from V and 3 from J, leaving 15 bases between them. CDR1 is SNHLY and CDR2 is FYNNEI in the germline V gene. The CDR3 sequence is 16 residues long. The CDR3 here is CASSEWLTGVNQPQHF. CDR3 nucleotide sequence: TGTGCCAGCAGTGAGTGGCTAACAGGAGTCAATCAGCCCCAGCATTTT.

J is TRBJ2-5 and V is TRBV6-4, with 10 bases matching TRBD1. The CDR3 has 16 residues. Germline-derived CDR1 and CDR2 are MRHNA and SNTAGT. With V trimmed by 3 bases and J by 4 bases, 8 bases remained unmatched. CDR3 nucleotide sequence: TGTGCCAGCAGTGAGTCCCCGGGACAGGGGTTAGAGACCCAGTACTTC. It is translated as CASSESPGQGLETQYF.